The 21 T cell receptor beta chains given below trace back to one sample, sequenced in a study of T cells in Graves' hyperthyroidism and ophthalmopathy. TCR beta CDR3 regions were amplified from RNA transcripts. An initial round of RT-PCR targeting the TCR CDR3 relied on the HTBI primer set. TCRdb re-analysed the multiplex PCR reads in MiXCR, keeping a single row per CDR3 protein. The table lists 400,000 to 500,000 distinct CDR3 sequences, roughly 13% of them singletons, with 5.3% in the top ten. Sequencing was done on a sample of blood. The receptors come from a woman between 18 and 29 years old with Graves' hyperthyroidism.

This clonotype was detected many times. V is TRBV28 and J is TRBJ2-3; no clear D gene. V lost 5 bases, J lost 1 base, and 13 bases lay in between. There are 15 residues in the CDR3. From germline, CDR1 is MDHEN and CDR2 SYDVKM. The CDR3 reads CASSDPPQGTDTQYF. For the CDR3, the DNA is TGTGCCAGCAGTGACCCCCCGCAGGGCACAGATACGCAGTATTTT.

This clonotype came up many times. The V call is TRBV9, the J call TRBJ1-4; D perhaps matches TRBD1 (6 bases). The CDR3 consists of 15 residues. V was trimmed by 3 bases and J by 4 bases, leaving 13 bases between them. CDR1 and CDR2 from the germline V gene are SGDLS and YYNGEE. In nucleotides, the CDR3 is TGTGCCAGCAGCGCTACACAGGGCCTTAATGAAAAACTGTTTTTT. Translation: CASSATQGLNEKLFF.

In regard to this clonotype: Given a much more abundant clone one base away, this may be a read error. The chain carries TRBV10-3 and TRBJ2-5, with D perhaps TRBD2 (5 bases). The CDR3 totals 13 residues. Germline V CDR1 and CDR2: ENHRY, SYGVKD. The CDR3 sequence is CAISERIQEAQYF. CDR3 nucleotide sequence: TGTGCCATCAGCGAGCGGATACAAGAGGCCCAGTACTTC.

This clonotype was seen repeatedly, ten times or more. V usage is TRBV2 and J usage is TRBJ2-1; the D is unclear. The ends were cut back, 8 bases at V and 6 bases at J, with 8 bases in the middle. This CDR3 comprises 11 residues. CDR1 and CDR2 from the germline V gene are SNHLY and FYNNEI. The CDR3 protein is CASPFSNEQFF. The CDR3 bases are TGTGCCAGCCCTTTCTCCAATGAGCAGTTCTTC.

This clonotype has at least ten counts. The chain has TRBV6-1 and TRBJ2-3; 15 bases match TRBD2. J lost 6 bases, V lost 6 bases, and 7 bases had no gene match. The CDR3 runs to 16 residues. Germline lookup yields CDR1 MNHNS and CDR2 SASEGT. CDR3 bases: TGTGCCAGCAGAACCTATGGACTAGCGGGAGGGGATACGCAGTATTTT. It encodes CASRTYGLAGGDTQYF.

This clonotype was recorded many times. This sequence joins TRBV6-1 and TRBJ2-1; the match to TRBD2 covers 8 bases. The J segment lost 4 bases and the V segment lost 6 bases, leaving 8 bases of the junction unmatched. Germline V gene data show CDR1 as MNHNS and CDR2 as SASEGT. This CDR3 spans 15 amino acids. This chain's CDR3 is CASSPAGGGYNEQFF. CDR3 in DNA: TGTGCCAGCAGCCCGGCCGGGGGGGGGTACAATGAGCAGTTCTTC.

This clonotype has at least ten counts. The chain employs TRBV2 and TRBJ2-3, with TRBD1 matching over 7 bases. Germline trimming cut 7 bases from V and 2 bases from J; bases unmatched to any gene: 9. The CDR3 extends over 15 amino acids. Germline CDR1 reads SNHLY; CDR2 reads FYNNEI. This CDR3 reads CASTPGQIFTDTQYF. CDR3 DNA sequence: TGTGCCAGCACACCGGGACAGATTTTCACAGATACGCAGTATTTT.

V usage is TRBV4-1 and J usage is TRBJ1-1; no firm D call. The germline V gene encodes CDR1 MGHRA and CDR2 YSYEKL. The CDR3 is made up of 11 amino acids. V was pared by 8 bases and J by 1 base, with 5 bases between. CDR3: CASGGNTEAFF. The CDR3 DNA follows: TGCGCCAGCGGAGGGAACACTGAAGCTTTCTTT.

This sequence joins TRBV29-1 and TRBJ2-3; no reliable D call. V was trimmed by 6 bases and J by 11 bases, leaving 15 bases between them. The CDR3 contains 11 residues. CDR1 is SQVTM and CDR2 is ANQGSEA in the germline V gene. In nucleotides, the CDR3 is TGCAGCGTAGCTTTTACCGAGGAGCAGTATTTT. This sequence encodes CSVAFTEEQYF.

This clonotype was counted only a few times. CDR3 DNA sequence: TGTGCCAGCAGACTTTACACCGGGGAGCTGTTTTTT. It specifies CASRLYTGELFF. V usage is TRBV28 and J usage is TRBJ2-2; D ambiguous. This CDR3 has 12 amino acids. The V and J ends lost 6 bases and 3 bases respectively, with 5 bases between them. Germline-derived CDR1 and CDR2 are MDHEN and SYDVKM. The variable domain in full, with the rest retrieved from reference TRBV28 and TRBJ2-2, is DVKVTQSSRYLVKRTGEKVFLECVQDMDHENMFWYRQDPGLGLRLIYFSYDVKMKEKGDIPEGYSVSREKKERFSLILESASTNQTSMYLCASRLYTGELFFGEGSRLTVL.

In the case of this clonotype: A read error may explain this, as a much larger clone is one base away. This chain uses TRBV6-1 with TRBJ2-2; 11 positions match TRBD2. V shed 3 bases, J shed 6 bases, and the junction held 6 bases outside the gene matches. The CDR3 contains 16 residues. Germline CDR1 and CDR2: MNHNS and SASEGT. CDR3 sequence: CASSEGSGRAAGELFF. The CDR3 DNA reads as TGTGCCAGCAGTGAGGGTAGCGGGAGGGCCGCCGGGGAGCTGTTTTTT.

V usage is TRBV7-6 and J usage is TRBJ2-2; TRBD2 aligns across 7 bases. V lost 2 bases, J lost 2 bases, and 5 bases stayed unmatched. There are 16 residues in the CDR3. Germline loops: CDR1 SGHVS, CDR2 FNYEAQ. CDR3 loop: CASSLMTGGNTGELFF. The CDR3 DNA follows: TGTGCCAGCAGCTTAATGACGGGAGGCAACACCGGGGAGCTGTTTTTT.

This clonotype was counted at least ten times. The V call is TRBV13, the J call TRBJ2-2; no reliable D call. Per the germline V gene, CDR1 is PRHDT and CDR2 is FYEKMQ (reference sequence). Trimming stripped 8 bases from V and 4 bases from J, with 8 bases between. This CDR3 comprises 12 residues. The CDR3: CASGRSTGELFF. CDR3 coding DNA: TGTGCCAGCGGAAGGAGCACCGGGGAGCTGTTTTTT.

This clonotype was counted ten times or more. This chain connects TRBV30 to TRBJ1-5; 7 nucleotides agree with TRBD1. Losses at the gene ends were 5 bases for V and 5 bases for J; bases not matched to a gene: 6. This CDR3 has 13 amino acids. CDR1 and CDR2 from the germline V gene are GTSNPN and SVGIG (reference sequence). CDR3 sequence: CAWSTGVDQPQHF. DNA of the CDR3: TGTGCCTGGTCCACAGGGGTTGATCAGCCCCAGCATTTT.

This clonotype has at least ten counts. This chain connects TRBV6-5 to TRBJ1-2; D might be TRBD1 (5 bases). Germline loops: CDR1 MNHEY, CDR2 SVGAGI. CDR3 length equals 17 residues. V lost 0 bases and J lost 3, with 17 bases in between. CDR3 in amino acids: CASSYSIGARDDYGYTF. CDR3 nucleotides: TGTGCCAGCAGTTACTCGATTGGAGCCCGGGACGACTATGGCTACACCTTC.

V gene TRBV5-1 combines with J gene TRBJ2-3, with a weak D call TRBD2 (5 bases). The V end was cut by 6 bases, the J end by 6 bases, with 20 bases between. CDR3 length equals 15 residues. CDR1 and CDR2 (germline): SGHRS, YFSETQ. The CDR3 region has the DNA TGCGCCAGCACTCAAAGAACGGGAATCTCGGATACGCAGTATTTT. Translated: CASTQRTGISDTQYF.

V is TRBV20-1 and J is TRBJ2-1, with 15 nucleotides matching TRBD2. Trimming cost V 5 bases and J 6 bases; bases outside gene matches: 8. This CDR3 spans 16 amino acids. Per germline, CDR1 DFQATT and CDR2 SNEGSKA (reference sequence). This chain's CDR3 is CSAPRTSGRVFNEQFF. CDR3 DNA: TGCAGTGCTCCACGGACTAGCGGGAGGGTCTTCAATGAGCAGTTCTTC.

The chain employs TRBV20-1 and TRBJ2-2, with D hard to call. The V and J ends lost 2 bases and 1 base respectively, with 11 bases between them. CDR3 length: 15 amino acids. Germline V CDR1 and CDR2: DFQATT, SNEGSKA (reference sequence). The CDR3 DNA follows: TGCAGTGCTAGAAGGAACGCAGTGAACACCGGGGAGCTGTTTTTT. Translating it yields CSARRNAVNTGELFF.

The chain uses TRBV2 and TRBJ2-5; 9 bases match TRBD2. CDR1 and CDR2 from the germline V gene are SNHLY and FYNNEI. The V gene end was trimmed by 7 bases and the J gene end by 5 bases; junction bases not matched to a gene: 8. The CDR3 totals 14 residues. The CDR3 sequence: CASTRLAGRETQYF. CDR3 DNA: TGTGCCAGCACCCGGCTAGCGGGAAGGGAGACCCAGTACTTC.

This chain links TRBV27 with TRBJ2-2, with D possibly TRBD2 on 6 matching bases. V was shortened by 2 bases and J by 2 bases, with 15 bases between the two germline ends. This CDR3 is 17 amino acids long. Germline-derived CDR1 and CDR2 are MNHEY and SMNVEV (reference sequence). CDR3 residues: CASSLAGTEINTGELFF. The CDR3 nucleotides are TGTGCCAGCAGTTTAGCGGGAACGGAAATAAACACCGGGGAGCTGTTTTTT.

This clonotype was recorded at least ten times. CDR3 sequence reads: CASSLLVTTLYEQYF. The CDR3 region has the DNA TGTGCCAGCAGTTTACTTGTGACTACCCTCTACGAGCAGTACTTC. The chain uses TRBV27 and TRBJ2-7, with D possibly TRBD2 on 5 matching bases. The CDR3 is 15 residues long. The germline CDR1 and CDR2 sequences are MNHEY and SMNVEV (reference sequence). V was clipped by 2 bases and J by 3 bases, with 14 bases between them.